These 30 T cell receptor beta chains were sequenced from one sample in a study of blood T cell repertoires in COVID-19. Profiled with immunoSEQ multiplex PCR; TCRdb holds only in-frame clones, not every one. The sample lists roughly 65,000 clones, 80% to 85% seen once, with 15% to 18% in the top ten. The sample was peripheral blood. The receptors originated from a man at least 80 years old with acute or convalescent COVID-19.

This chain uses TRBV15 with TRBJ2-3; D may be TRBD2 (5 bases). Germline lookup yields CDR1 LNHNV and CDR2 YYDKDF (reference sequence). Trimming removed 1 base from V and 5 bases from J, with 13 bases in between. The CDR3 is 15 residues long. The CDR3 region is CATSRGGRIEDTQYF. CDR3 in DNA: TGTGCCACCAGCAGAGGCGGGCGGATAGAAGATACGCAGTATTTT.

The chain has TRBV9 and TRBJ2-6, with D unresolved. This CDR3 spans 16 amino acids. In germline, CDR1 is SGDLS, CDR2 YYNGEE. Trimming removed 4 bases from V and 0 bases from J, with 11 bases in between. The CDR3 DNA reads TGTGCCAGCAGCTTACGAGATTACTCTGGGGCCAACGTCCTGACTTTC. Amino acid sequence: CASSLRDYSGANVLTF.

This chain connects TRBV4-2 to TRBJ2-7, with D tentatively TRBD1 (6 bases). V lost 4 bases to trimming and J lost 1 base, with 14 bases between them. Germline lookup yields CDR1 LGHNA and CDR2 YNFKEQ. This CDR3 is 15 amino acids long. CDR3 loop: CASSPETGGSYEQYF. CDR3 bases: TGTGCCAGCAGCCCAGAGACAGGTGGGTCCTACGAGCAGTACTTC.

Written as DNA, the CDR3 is TGTGCCAGTAGTATGGGAGCCAGCTCCTACGAGCAGTACTTC. This translates into CASSMGASSYEQYF. The chain links TRBV19 to TRBJ2-7, with D perhaps TRBD2 (5 bases). This CDR3 has 14 amino acids. The V gene's germline CDR1 is LNHDA and CDR2 SQIVND (reference sequence). V lost 3 bases to trimming and J lost 0 bases, with 9 bases between them.

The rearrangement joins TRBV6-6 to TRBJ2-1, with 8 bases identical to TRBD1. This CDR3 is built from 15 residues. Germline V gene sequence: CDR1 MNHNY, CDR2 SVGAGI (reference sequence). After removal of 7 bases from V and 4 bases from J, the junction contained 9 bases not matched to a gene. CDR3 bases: TGTGCCAGCATAGACAGGGGAGCCGGTTACAATGAGCAGTTCTTC. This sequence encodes CASIDRGAGYNEQFF.

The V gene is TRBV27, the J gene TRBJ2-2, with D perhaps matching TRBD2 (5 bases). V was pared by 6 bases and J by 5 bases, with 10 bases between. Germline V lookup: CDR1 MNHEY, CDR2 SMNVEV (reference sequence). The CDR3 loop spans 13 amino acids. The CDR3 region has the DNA TGTGCCAGCAGCACGAGGGATACCGGGGAGCTGTTTTTT. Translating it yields CASSTRDTGELFF.

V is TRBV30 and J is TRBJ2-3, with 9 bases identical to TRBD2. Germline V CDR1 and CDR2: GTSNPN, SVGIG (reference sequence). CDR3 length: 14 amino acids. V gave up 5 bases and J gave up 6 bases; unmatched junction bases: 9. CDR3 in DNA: TGTGCCTGGTCGCTGGGCGGGGGGGCGGATACGCAGTATTTT. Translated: CAWSLGGGADTQYF.

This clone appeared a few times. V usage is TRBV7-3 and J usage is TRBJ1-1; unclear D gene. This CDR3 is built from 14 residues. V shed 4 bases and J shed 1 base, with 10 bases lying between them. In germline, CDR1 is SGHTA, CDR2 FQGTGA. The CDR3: CASSSGVGNTEAFF. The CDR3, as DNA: TGTGCCAGCAGCTCCGGGGTGGGGAACACTGAAGCTTTCTTT.

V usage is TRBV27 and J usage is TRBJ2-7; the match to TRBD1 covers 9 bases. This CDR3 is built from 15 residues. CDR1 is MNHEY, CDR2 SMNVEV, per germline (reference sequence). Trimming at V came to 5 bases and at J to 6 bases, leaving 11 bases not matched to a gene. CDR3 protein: CASSIPGQGLLEQYF. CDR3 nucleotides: TGTGCCAGCAGTATTCCGGGACAGGGACTTCTCGAGCAGTACTTC.

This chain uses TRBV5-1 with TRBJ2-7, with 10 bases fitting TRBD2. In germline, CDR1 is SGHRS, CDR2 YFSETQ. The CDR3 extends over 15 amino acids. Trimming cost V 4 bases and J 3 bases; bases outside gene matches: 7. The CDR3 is CASSQRLAGNYEQYF. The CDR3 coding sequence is TGCGCCAGCAGCCAAAGACTAGCGGGCAACTACGAGCAGTACTTC.

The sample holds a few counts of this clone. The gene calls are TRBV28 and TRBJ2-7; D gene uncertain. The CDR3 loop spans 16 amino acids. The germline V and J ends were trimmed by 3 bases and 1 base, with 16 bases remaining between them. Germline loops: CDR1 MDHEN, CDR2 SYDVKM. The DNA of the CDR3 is TGTGCCAGCAGTTTTCATTTAGCCCGCTTGTCCTACGAGCAGTACTTC. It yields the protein CASSFHLARLSYEQYF.

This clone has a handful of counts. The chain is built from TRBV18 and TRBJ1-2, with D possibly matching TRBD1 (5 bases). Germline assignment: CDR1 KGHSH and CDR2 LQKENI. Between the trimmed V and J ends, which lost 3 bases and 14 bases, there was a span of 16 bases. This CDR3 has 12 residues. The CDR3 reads CASSPPGLRPTF. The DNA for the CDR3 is TGTGCCAGCTCACCCCCGGGACTTAGACCTACCTTC.

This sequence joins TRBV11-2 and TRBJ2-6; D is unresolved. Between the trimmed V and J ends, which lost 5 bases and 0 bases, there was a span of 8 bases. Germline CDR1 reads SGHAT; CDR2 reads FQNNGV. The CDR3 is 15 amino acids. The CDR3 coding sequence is TGTGCCAGCAGCCGTGGCCTCTCTGGGGCCAACGTCCTGACTTTC. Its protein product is CASSRGLSGANVLTF.

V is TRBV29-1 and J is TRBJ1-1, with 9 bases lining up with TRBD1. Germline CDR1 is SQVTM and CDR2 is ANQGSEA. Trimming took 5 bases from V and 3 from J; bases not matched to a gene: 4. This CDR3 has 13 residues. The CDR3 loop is CSVPRTGDTEAFF. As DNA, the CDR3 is TGCAGCGTTCCCAGGACAGGGGACACTGAAGCTTTCTTT.

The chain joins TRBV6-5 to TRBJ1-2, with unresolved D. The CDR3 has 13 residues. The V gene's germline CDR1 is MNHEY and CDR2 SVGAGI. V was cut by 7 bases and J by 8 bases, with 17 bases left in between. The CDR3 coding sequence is TGTGCCAGCATAAGAGGAGCGGGGAACGGCTACACCTTC. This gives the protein CASIRGAGNGYTF.

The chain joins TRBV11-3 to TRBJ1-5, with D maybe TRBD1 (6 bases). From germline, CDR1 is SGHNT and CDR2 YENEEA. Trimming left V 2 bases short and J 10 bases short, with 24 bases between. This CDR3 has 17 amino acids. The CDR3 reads CASSLQAGRDILPPQHF. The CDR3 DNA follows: TGTGCCAGCAGCTTACAGGCAGGAAGGGACATCCTTCCCCCCCAGCATTTT.

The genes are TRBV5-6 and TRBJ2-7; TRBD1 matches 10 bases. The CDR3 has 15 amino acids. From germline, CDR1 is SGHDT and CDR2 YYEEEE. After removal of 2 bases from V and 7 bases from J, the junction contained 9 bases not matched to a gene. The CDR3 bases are TGTGCCAGCAGCTTTTCCGGGACAGGGGCCACGGAGCAGTACTTC. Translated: CASSFSGTGATEQYF.

CDR3 nucleotides: TGTGCCAGCTCGCGGGAAGAGGTCACTGAAGCTTTCTTT. It encodes CASSREEVTEAFF. The J gene is TRBJ1-1, the V gene TRBV18; D is unclear. Germline V lookup: CDR1 KGHSH, CDR2 LQKENI. Trimming stripped 6 bases from V and 4 bases from J, with 12 bases between. The CDR3 consists of 13 residues.

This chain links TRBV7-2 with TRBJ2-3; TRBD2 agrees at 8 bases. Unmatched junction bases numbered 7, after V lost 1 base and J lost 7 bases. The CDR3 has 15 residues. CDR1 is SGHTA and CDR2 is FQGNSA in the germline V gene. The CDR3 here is CASSLVVAGSNTQYF. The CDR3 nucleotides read TGTGCCAGCAGCTTAGTGGTAGCGGGGTCGAATACGCAGTATTTT.

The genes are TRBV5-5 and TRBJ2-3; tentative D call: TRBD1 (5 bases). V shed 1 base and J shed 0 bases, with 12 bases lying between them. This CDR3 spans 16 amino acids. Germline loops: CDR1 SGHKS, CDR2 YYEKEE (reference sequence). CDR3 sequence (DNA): TGTGCCAGCAGCTTGTACAGGCAGGCGAGCACAGATACGCAGTATTTT. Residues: CASSLYRQASTDTQYF.

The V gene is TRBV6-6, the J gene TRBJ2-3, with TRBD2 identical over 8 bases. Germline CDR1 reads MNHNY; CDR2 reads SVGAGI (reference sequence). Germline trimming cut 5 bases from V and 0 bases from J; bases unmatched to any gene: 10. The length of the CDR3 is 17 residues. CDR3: CASSPPRGVKSTDTQYF. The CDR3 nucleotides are TGTGCCAGCAGTCCACCGCGGGGGGTTAAGAGCACAGATACGCAGTATTTT.

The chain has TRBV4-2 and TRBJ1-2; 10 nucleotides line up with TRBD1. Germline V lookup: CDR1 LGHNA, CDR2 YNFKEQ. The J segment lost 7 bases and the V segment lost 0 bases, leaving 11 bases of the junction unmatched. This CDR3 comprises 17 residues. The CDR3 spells CASSQDLGQGRGGGYTF. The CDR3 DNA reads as TGTGCCAGCAGCCAAGACCTGGGACAGGGGAGAGGTGGTGGCTACACCTTC.

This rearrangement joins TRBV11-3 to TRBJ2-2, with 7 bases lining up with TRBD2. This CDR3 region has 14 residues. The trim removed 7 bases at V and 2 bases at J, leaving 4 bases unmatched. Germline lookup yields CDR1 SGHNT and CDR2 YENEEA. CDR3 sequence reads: CASTSGTNTGELFF. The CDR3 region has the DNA TGTGCCAGCACCAGCGGGACTAACACCGGGGAGCTGTTTTTT.

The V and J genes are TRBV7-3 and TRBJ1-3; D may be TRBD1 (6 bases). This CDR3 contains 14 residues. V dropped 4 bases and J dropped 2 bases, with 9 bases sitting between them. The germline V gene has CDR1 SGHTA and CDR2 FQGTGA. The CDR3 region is CASSSGAAGNTIYF. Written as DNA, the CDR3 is TGTGCCAGCAGCTCAGGGGCCGCTGGAAACACCATATATTTT.

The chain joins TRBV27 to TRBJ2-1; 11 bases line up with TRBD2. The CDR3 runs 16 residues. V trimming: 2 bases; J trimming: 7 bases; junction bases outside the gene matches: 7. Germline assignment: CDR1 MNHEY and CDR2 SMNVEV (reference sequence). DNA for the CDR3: TGTGCCAGCAGTTTAATTAGCGGGAGGGTGGGGAATGAGCAGTTCTTC. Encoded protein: CASSLISGRVGNEQFF.

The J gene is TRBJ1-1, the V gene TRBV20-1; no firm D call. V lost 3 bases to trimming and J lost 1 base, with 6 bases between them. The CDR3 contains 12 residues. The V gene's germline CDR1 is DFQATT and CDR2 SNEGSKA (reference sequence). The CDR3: CSASPRNTEAFF. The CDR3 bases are TGCAGTGCTAGTCCCCGGAACACTGAAGCTTTCTTT.

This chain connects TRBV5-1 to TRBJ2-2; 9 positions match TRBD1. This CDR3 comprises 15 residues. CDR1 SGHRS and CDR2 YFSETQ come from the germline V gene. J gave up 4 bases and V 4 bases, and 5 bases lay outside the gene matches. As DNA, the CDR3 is TGCGCCAGCAGCAGGGGACAGGGTAGCACCGGGGAGCTGTTTTTT. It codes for CASSRGQGSTGELFF.

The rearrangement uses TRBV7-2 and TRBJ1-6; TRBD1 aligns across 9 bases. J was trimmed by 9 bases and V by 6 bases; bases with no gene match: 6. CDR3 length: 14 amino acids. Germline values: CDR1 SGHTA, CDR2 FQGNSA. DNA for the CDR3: TGTGCCAGCAGTCGGACAGGGGATACTTCACCCCTCCACTTT. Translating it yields CASSRTGDTSPLHF. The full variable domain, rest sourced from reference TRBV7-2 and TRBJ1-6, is GAGVSQSPSNKVTEKGKDVELRCDPISGHTALYWYRQSLGQGLEFLIYFQGNSAPDKSGLPSDRFSAERTGGSVSTLTIQRTQQEDSAVYLCASSRTGDTSPLHFGNGTRLTVT.

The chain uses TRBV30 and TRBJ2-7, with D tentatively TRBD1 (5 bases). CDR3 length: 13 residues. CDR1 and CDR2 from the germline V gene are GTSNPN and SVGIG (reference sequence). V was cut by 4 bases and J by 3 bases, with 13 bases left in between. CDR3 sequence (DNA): TGTGCCTGGATGGGCCAGGGTTTCTACGAGCAGTACTTC. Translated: CAWMGQGFYEQYF.

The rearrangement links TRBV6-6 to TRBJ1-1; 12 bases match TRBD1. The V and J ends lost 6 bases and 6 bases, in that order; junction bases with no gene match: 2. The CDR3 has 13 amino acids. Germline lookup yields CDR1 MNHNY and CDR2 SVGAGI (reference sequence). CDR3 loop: CASRGQGAPEAFF. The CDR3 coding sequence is TGTGCCAGCAGGGGACAGGGGGCCCCTGAAGCTTTCTTT.